This TCR beta chain was sequenced in a study of blood T cell repertoires in COVID-19. Across the study: Researchers got acute and convalescent COVID-19 samples from the United States, Italy and Spain. T cells, B-cell-depleted T cells, or PBMCs provided the cDNA or gDNA that served as material.

V dropped 2 bases and J dropped 4 bases, with 27 bases sitting between them. The germline gives CDR1 MNHEY, CDR2 SVGEGT. There are 20 residues in the CDR3. The protocol was immunoSEQ multiplex PCR, while the TCRdb copy is restricted to in-frame clones and leaves out a portion. This sample has 200,000 to 250,000 clones, with about 88% found just once. The chain couples TRBV6-2 or TRBV6-3 to TRBJ1-5; D is possibly TRBD1 (6 bases). The sequence was collected from a woman aged 35 to 49 who had recovered from COVID-19. Input material: peripheral blood. CDR3 sequence: CASSYGRSLPGGLGNQPQHF. The CDR3 DNA sequence: TGTGCCAGCAGTTACGGCCGCAGCCTCCCCGGGGGGCTAGGTAATCAGCCCCAGCATTTT.